These T cell receptor beta chains were read from a single sample in a study of blood T cells in healthy people across ages. One entry per CDR3 protein results from TCRdb running MiXCR on the 5' RACE reads. This table has around 1.1 million distinct CDR3 sequences, under 40% appearing once. Sequencing used blood. The receptors derive from a man between 18 and 29 years old in good health. Each CDR3 is given with its conserved first and last residue. D genes are given only for firm matches. The size of a clone is reported for some rows only, either as once, few or many, or as a class for expanded clones.

D	J	size	length	V	CDR3	DNA
-	TRBJ1-3	few	15	TRBV4-3	CASSQKGYSGNTIYF	TGCGCCAGCAGCCAAAAAGGTTACTCTGGAAACACCATATATTTT
-	TRBJ1-1	-	12	TRBV5-5	CASTQYGGLAFF	TGTGCCAGCACCCAATATGGGGGATTAGCTTTCTTT
TRBD1	TRBJ1-1	-	14	TRBV12-3/TRBV12-4	CASSWGQGGTEAFF	TGTGCCAGCAGTTGGGGACAGGGAGGGACTGAAGCTTTCTTT
TRBD1	TRBJ2-3	-	15	TRBV5-1	CASSPQGFSTDTQYF	TGCGCCAGCAGCCCACAGGGGTTTAGCACAGATACGCAGTATTTT
-	TRBJ2-1	-	12	TRBV9	CASKPVYNEQFF	TGTGCCAGCAAGCCAGTCTACAATGAGCAGTTCTTC
-	TRBJ2-3	-	16	TRBV20-1	CSARDPTESSTDTQYF	TGCAGTGCTAGAGACCCGACAGAGTCGAGCACAGATACGCAGTATTTT
-	TRBJ2-5	-	16	TRBV11-2	CASSLGSGPEVEEQYF	TGTGCCAGCAGCTTAGGGTCCGGGCCCGAGGTTGAGGAGCAGTACTTC
-	TRBJ2-5	-	13	TRBV7-7	CASSLGAWNEQYF	TGTGCTAGCAGCTTAGGGGCCTGGAATGAGCAGTACTTC
-	TRBJ1-2	few	15	TRBV7-2	CASSIGTPNNYGYTF	TGTGCCAGCAGCATTGGGACACCTAATAACTATGGCTACACCTTC
-	TRBJ1-2	many	16	TRBV4-3	CASSQEGAVNNYGYTF	TGCGCCAGCAGCCAAGAGGGGGCAGTGAATAACTATGGCTACACCTTC
TRBD2	TRBJ2-3	few	16	TRBV7-9	CASSSTSGGAVDTQYF	TGTGCCAGCAGCTCGACTAGCGGGGGGGCGGTAGATACGCAGTATTTT
TRBD1	TRBJ2-6	-	14	TRBV12-3/TRBV12-4	CAIRTGSGTNVLTF	TGTGCCATCAGGACAGGCTCTGGGACCAACGTCCTGACTTTC
TRBD1	TRBJ2-7	-	14	TRBV4-2	CASSPGTGYNEQYF	TGTGCCAGCAGCCCAGGGACAGGATACAATGAGCAGTACTTC
TRBD2	TRBJ2-3	few	14	TRBV20-1	CSGSGHASTDTQYF	TGCAGTGGTAGCGGGCATGCTAGCACAGATACGCAGTATTTT
-	TRBJ2-1	-	18	TRBV27	CASSLRGGLTDPFNEQFF	TGTGCCAGCAGTTTAAGAGGGGGGCTTACAGACCCTTTCAATGAGCAGTTCTTC
-	TRBJ2-5	many	12	TRBV7-2	CASSFSGREQYF	TGTGCCAGCAGCTTTTCAGGGCGTGAGCAGTACTTC
TRBD2	TRBJ2-2	-	18	TRBV5-1	CASRGAKSGGDGPGELFF	TGCGCCAGCAGAGGCGCAAAAAGCGGGGGAGATGGCCCCGGGGAGCTGTTTTTT
-	TRBJ1-2	once	12	TRBV20-1	CSASFHTYGYTF	TGCAGTGCTAGCTTCCATACTTATGGCTACACCTTC
-	TRBJ2-1	-	13	TRBV5-1	CASSSGPDNEQFF	TGCGCCAGCAGCTCTGGGCCTGACAATGAGCAGTTCTTC
-	TRBJ2-3	few	17	TRBV4-3	CASSQTGVLYSTDTQYF	TGCGCCAGCAGCCAGACGGGAGTCTTGTACAGCACAGATACGCAGTATTTT
-	TRBJ2-3	-	15	TRBV15	CATSRDFLATDTQYF	TGTGCCACCAGCAGAGATTTCCTAGCCACAGATACGCAGTATTTT
-	TRBJ1-2	few	13	TRBV5-1	CASSFRENYGYTF	TGCGCCAGCAGCTTCCGGGAGAACTATGGCTACACCTTC
TRBD2	TRBJ2-5	-	15	TRBV27	CASSLSPSGGETQYF	TGTGCCAGCAGTTTATCGCCTAGCGGGGGTGAGACCCAGTACTTC
TRBD1	TRBJ1-5	-	14	TRBV6-6	CASRPGTGHQPQHF	TGTGCCAGCAGGCCTGGGACAGGACATCAGCCCCAGCATTTT
-	TRBJ2-5	-	12	TRBV20-1	CSASQIQETQYF	TGCAGTGCGTCGCAGATTCAAGAGACCCAGTACTTC
TRBD1	TRBJ1-4	-	14	TRBV4-3	CASSQRDRNEKLFF	TGCGCCAGCAGCCAGAGGGACAGGAACGAAAAACTGTTTTTT
-	TRBJ2-7	-	14	TRBV5-6	CASSLDGGTYEQYF	TGTGCCAGCAGCTTGGATGGGGGAACCTACGAGCAGTACTTC
-	TRBJ1-5	-	16	TRBV6-1	CASSEALRRVWQPQHF	TGTGCCAGCAGTGAAGCGCTTCGGAGGGTTTGGCAGCCCCAGCATTTT
-	TRBJ1-6	many	12	TRBV7-2	CASSPGNSPLHF	TGTGCCAGCAGCCCAGGAAATTCACCCCTCCACTTT
TRBD1	TRBJ1-1	-	15	TRBV20-1	CSAVQGDPSGTEAFF	TGCAGTGCGGTACAGGGGGACCCTTCGGGGACTGAAGCTTTCTTT
-	TRBJ2-1	few	15	TRBV5-1	CASSLEGNSVNEQFF	TGCGCCAGCAGCTTGGAAGGGAATTCGGTCAATGAGCAGTTCTTC
TRBD1	TRBJ2-5	few	15	TRBV20-1	CSARIQGAVGETQYF	TGCAGTGCTAGAATACAGGGGGCGGTAGGGGAGACCCAGTACTTC
-	TRBJ2-5	-	15	TRBV7-8	CASSSWDGVQETQYF	TGTGCCAGCAGTTCATGGGACGGCGTTCAAGAGACCCAGTACTTC
TRBD2	TRBJ2-7	-	13	TRBV7-6	CASSRDYTYEQYF	TGTGCCAGCAGCCGGGACTACACCTACGAGCAGTACTTC
-	TRBJ1-2	-	14	TRBV9	CASSVRGGSHGYTF	TGTGCCAGCAGCGTAAGGGGGGGAAGCCATGGCTACACCTTC